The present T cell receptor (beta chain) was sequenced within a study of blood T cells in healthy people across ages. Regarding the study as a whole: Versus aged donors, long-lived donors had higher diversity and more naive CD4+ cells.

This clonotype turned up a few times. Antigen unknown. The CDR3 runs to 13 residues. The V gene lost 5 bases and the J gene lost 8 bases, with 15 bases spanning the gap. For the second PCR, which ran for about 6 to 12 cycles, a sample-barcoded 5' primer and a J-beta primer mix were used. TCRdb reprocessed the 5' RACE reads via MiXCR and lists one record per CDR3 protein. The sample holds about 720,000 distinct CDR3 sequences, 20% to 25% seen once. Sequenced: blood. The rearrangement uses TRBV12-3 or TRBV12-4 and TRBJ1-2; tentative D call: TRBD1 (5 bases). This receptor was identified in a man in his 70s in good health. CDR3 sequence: CASSLSSRGGYTF. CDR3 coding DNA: TGTGCCAGCAGTCTCAGCAGTAGGGGCGGCTACACCTTC.